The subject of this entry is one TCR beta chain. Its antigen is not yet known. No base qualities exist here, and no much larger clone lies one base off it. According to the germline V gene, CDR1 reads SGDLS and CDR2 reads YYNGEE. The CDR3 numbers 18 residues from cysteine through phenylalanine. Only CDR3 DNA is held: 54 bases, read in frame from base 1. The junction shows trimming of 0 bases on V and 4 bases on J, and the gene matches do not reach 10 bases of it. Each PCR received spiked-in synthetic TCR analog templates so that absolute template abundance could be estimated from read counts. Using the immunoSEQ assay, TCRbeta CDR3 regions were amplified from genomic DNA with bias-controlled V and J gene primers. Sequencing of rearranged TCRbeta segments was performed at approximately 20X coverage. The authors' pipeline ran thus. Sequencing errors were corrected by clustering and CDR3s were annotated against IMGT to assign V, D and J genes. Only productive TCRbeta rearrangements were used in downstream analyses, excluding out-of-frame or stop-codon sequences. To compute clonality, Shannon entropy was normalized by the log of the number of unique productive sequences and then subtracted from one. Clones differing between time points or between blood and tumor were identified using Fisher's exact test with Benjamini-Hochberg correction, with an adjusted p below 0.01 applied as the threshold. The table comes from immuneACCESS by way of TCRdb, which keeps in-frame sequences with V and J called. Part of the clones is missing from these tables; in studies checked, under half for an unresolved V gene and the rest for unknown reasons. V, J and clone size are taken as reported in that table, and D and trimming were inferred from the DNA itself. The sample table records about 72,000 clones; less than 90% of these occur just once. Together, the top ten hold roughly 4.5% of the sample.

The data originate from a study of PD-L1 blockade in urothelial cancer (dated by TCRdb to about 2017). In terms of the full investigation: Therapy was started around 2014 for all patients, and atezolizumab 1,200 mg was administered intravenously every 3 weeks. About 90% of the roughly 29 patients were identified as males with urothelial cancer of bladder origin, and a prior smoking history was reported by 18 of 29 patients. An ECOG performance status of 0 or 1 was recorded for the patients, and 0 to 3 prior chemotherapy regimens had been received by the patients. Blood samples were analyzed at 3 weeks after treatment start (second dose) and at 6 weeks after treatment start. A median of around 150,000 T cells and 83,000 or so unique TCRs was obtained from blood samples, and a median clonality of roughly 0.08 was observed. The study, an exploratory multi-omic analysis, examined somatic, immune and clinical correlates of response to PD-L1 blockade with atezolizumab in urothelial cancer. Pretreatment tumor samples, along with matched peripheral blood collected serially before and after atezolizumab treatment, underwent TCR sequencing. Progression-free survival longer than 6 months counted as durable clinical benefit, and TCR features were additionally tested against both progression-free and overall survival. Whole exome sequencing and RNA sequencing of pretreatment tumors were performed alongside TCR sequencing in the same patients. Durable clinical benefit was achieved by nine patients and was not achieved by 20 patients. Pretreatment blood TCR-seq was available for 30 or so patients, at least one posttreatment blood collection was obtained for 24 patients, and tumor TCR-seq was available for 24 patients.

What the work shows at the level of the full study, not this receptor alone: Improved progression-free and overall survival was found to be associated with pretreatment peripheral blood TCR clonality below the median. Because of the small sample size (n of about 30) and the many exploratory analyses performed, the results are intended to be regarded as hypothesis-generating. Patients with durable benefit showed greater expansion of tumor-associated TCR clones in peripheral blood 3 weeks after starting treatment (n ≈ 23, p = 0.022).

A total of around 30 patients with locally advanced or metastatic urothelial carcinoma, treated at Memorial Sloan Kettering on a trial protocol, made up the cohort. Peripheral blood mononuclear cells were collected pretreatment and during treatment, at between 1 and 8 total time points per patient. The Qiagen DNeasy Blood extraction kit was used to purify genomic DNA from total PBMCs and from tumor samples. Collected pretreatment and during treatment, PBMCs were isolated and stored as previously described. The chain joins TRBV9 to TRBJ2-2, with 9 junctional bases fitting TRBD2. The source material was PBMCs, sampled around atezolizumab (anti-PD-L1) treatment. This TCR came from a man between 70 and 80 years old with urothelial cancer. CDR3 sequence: CASSVAMAGGRATGELFF. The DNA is TGTGCCAGCAGCGTAGCGATGGCTGGCGGGAGGGCCACCGGGGAGCTGTTTTTT. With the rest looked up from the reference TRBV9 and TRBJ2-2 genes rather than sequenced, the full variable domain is DSGVTQTPKHLITATGQRVTLRCSPRSGDLSVYWYQQSLDQGLQFLIQYYNGEERAKGNILERFSAQQFPDLHSELNLSSLELGDSALYFCASSVAMAGGRATGELFFGEGSRLTVL.